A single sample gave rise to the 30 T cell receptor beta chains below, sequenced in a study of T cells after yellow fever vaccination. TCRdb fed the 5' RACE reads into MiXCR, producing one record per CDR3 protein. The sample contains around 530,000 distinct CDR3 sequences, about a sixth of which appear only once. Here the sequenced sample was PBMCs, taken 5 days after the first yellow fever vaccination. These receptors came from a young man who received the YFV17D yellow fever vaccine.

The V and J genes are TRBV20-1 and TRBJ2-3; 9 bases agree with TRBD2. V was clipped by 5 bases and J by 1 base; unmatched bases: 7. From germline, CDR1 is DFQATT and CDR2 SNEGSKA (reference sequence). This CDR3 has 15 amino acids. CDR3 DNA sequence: TGCAGTGCTCGCTCGGCGGGGGGGGGCACAGATACGCAGTATTTT. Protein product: CSARSAGGGTDTQYF.

The CDR3 spells CASSLWLAGRTDTQYF. The CDR3 DNA sequence: TGTGCCAGCAGTTTGTGGCTAGCCGGGCGCACAGATACGCAGTATTTT. The V gene is TRBV12-3 or TRBV12-4, the J gene TRBJ2-3; possible D gene TRBD2, 5 bases. There are 16 residues in the CDR3. V gave up 3 bases and J gave up 1 base, with 14 bases separating them.

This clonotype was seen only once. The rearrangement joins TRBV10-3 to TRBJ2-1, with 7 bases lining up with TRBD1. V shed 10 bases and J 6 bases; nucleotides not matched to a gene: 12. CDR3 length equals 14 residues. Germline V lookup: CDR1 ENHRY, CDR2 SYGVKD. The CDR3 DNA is TGTGCCACCCGATCGAGGGGGCGGGTCAATGAGCAGTTCTTC. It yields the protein CATRSRGRVNEQFF.

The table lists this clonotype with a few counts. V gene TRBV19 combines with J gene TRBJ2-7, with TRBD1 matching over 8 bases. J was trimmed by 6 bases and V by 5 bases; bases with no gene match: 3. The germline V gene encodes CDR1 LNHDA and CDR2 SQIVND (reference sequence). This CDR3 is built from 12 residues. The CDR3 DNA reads TGTGCCAGTAGTCTGGACAGGGTCGAGCAGTACTTC. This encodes CASSLDRVEQYF.

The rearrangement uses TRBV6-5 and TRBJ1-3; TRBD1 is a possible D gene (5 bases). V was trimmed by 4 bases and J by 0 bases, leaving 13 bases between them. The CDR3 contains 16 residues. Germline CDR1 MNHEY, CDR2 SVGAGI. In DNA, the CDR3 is TGTGCCAGCAGTTCCGGGACTTTAAGCTCTGGAAACACCATATATTTT. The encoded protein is CASSSGTLSSGNTIYF.

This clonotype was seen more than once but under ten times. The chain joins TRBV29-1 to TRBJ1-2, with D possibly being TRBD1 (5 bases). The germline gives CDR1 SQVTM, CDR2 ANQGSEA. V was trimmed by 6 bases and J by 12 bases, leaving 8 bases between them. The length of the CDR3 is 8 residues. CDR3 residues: CSVGANTF. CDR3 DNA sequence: TGCAGCGTCGGGGCTAACACCTTC.

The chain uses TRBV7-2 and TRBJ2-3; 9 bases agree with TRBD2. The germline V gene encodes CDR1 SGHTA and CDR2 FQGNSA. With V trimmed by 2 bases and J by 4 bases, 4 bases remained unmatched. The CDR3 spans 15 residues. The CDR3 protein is CASSLSSGEADTQYF. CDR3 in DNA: TGTGCCAGCAGCTTATCTAGCGGGGAAGCAGATACGCAGTATTTT.

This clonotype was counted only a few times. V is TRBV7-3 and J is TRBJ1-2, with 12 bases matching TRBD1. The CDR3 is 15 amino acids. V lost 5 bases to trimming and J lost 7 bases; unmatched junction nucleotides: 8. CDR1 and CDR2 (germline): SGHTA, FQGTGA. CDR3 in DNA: TGTGCCAGCAGCGCAGGGACAGGGGGCTTGAGTGGCTACACCTTC. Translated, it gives CASSAGTGGLSGYTF.

This chain's CDR3 is CASSLAYNTGEPNYGYTF. In DNA form, the CDR3 reads TGCGCCAGCAGCTTGGCCTATAATACAGGGGAGCCTAACTATGGCTACACCTTC. V and J are TRBV5-1 and TRBJ1-2, with 7 bases identical to TRBD1. From germline, CDR1 is SGHRS and CDR2 YFSETQ. The length of the CDR3 is 18 residues. The junction had 11 bases not matched to a gene; V was cut back by 0 bases and J by 0 bases.

The chain's CDR3 is CASSPPSGTGMNEQFF. The DNA of the CDR3 is TGTGCCAGCTCACCACCATCCGGGACAGGGATGAATGAGCAGTTCTTC. The V and J genes are TRBV18 and TRBJ2-1, with 9 bases matching TRBD1. J gave up 7 bases and V 0 bases, and 7 bases lay outside the gene matches. CDR3 length: 16 amino acids. CDR1 and CDR2 from the germline V gene are KGHSH and LQKENI.

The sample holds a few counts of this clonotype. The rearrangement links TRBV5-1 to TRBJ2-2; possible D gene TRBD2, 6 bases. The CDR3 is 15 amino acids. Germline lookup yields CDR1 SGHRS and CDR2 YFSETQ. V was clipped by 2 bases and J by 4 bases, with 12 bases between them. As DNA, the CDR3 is TGCGCCAGCAGCTTCCGGGGGTTGAGCACCGGGGAGCTGTTTTTT. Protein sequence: CASSFRGLSTGELFF.

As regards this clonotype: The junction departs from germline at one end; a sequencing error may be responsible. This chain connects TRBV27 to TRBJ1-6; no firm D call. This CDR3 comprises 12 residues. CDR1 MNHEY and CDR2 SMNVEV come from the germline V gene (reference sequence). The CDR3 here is CASTTANSPLNF. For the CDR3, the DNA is TGTGCCAGCACCACCGCGAATTCACCCCTCAACTTT.

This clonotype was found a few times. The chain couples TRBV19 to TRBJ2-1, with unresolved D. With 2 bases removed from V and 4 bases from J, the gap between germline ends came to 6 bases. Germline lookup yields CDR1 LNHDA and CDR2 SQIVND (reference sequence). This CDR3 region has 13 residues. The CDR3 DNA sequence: TGTGCCAGTAGTATAATTGGGTACAATGAGCAGTTCTTC. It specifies CASSIIGYNEQFF.

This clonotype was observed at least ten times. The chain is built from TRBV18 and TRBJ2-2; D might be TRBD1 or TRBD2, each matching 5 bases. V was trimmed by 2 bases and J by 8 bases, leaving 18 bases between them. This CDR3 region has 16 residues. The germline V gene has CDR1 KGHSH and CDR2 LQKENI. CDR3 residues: CASSPNRDPGAGELFF. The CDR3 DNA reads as TGTGCCAGCTCACCAAACCGGGACCCGGGTGCTGGGGAGCTGTTTTTT. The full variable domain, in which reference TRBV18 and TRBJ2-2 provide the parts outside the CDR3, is NAGVMQNPRHLVRRRGQEARLRCSPMKGHSHVYWYRQLPEEGLKFMVYLQKENIIDESGMPKERFSAEFPKEGPSILRIQQVVRGDSAAYFCASSPNRDPGAGELFFGEGSRLTVL.

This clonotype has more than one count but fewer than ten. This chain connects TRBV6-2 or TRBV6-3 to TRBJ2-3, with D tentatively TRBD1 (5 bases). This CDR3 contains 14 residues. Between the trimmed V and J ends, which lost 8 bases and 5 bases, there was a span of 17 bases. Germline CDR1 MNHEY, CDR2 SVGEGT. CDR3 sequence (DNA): TGTGCCAGCTCTGCCCAGGGTCCCGAAGATACGCAGTATTTT. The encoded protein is CASSAQGPEDTQYF.

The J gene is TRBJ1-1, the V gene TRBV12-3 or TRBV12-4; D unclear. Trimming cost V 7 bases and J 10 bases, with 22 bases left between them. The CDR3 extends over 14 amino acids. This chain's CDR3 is CASTSTGMAPGAFF. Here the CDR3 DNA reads TGTGCCAGCACATCGACGGGTATGGCGCCAGGAGCTTTCTTT.

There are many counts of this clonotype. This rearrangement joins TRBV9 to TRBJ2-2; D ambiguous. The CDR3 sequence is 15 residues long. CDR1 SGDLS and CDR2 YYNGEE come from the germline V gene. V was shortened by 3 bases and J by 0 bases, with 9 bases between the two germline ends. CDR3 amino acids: CASSARGANTGELFF. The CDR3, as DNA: TGTGCCAGCAGCGCCCGTGGAGCGAACACCGGGGAGCTGTTTTTT.

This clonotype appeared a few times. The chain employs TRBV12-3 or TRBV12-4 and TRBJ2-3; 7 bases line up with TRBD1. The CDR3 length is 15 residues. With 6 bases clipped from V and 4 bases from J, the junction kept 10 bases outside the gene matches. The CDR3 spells CASRLEGAGADTQYF. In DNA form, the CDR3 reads TGTGCCAGCAGGCTTGAGGGGGCTGGGGCAGATACGCAGTATTTT.

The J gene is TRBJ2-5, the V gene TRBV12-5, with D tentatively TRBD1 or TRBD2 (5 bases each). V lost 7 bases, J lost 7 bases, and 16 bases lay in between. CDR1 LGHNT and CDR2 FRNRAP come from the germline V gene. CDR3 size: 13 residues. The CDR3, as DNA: TGTGCTAGTGCTACGAGGGGAGATGGGACCCAGTACTTC. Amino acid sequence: CASATRGDGTQYF.

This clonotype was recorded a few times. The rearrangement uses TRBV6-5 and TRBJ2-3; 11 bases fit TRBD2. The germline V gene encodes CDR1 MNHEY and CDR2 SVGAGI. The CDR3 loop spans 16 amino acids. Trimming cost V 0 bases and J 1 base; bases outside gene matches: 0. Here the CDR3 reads CASSYSTSGGTDTQYF. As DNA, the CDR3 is TGTGCCAGCAGTTACTCGACTAGCGGGGGCACAGATACGCAGTATTTT.

CDR3 residues: CASSQDLGAPETQYF. The CDR3 DNA is TGCGCCAGCAGCCAAGATTTGGGGGCCCCGGAGACCCAGTACTTC. The gene calls are TRBV4-1 and TRBJ2-5; perhaps TRBD1 as D (6 bases). The germline V and J ends were trimmed by 0 bases and 5 bases, with 13 bases remaining between them. This CDR3 is built from 15 residues. CDR1 and CDR2 (germline): MGHRA, YSYEKL.

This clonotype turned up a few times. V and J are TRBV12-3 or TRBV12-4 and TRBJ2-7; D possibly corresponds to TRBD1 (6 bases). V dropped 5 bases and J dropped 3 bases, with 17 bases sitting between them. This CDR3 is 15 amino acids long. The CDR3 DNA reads TGTGCCAGCAGTCCCCACCAGGGGCTCTACTACGAGCAGTACTTC. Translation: CASSPHQGLYYEQYF.

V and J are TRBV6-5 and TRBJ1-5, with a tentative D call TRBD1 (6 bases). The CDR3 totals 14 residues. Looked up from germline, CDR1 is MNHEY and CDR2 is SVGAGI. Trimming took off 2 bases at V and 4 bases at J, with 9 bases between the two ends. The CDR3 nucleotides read TGTGCCAGCAGTTACACCACAGGGAATCAGCCCCAGCATTTT. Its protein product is CASSYTTGNQPQHF.

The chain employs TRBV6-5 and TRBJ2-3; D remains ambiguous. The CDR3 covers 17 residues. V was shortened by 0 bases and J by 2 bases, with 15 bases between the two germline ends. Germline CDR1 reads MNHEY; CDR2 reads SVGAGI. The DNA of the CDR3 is TGTGCCAGCAGTTACTCCGGTCTCCGGGCCCTCACAGATACGCAGTATTTT. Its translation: CASSYSGLRALTDTQYF.

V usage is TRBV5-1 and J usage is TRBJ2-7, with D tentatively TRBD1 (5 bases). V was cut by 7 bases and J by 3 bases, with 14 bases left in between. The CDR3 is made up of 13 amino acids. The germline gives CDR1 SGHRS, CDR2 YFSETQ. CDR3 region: CASGRASDYEQYF. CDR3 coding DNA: TGCGCCAGCGGCAGGGCGTCCGACTACGAGCAGTACTTC. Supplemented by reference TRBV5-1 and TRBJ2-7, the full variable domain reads KAGVTQTPRYLIKTRGQQVTLSCSPISGHRSVSWYQQTPGQGLQFLFEYFSETQRNKGNFPGRFSGRQFSNSRSEMNVSTLELGDSALYLCASGRASDYEQYFGPGTRLTVT.

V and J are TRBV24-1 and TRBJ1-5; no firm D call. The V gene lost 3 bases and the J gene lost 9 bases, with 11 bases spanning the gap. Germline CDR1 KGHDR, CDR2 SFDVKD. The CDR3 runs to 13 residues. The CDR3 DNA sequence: TGTGCCACCAGTGATGGTCCTCGCGGGCCCCAGCATTTT. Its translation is CATSDGPRGPQHF.

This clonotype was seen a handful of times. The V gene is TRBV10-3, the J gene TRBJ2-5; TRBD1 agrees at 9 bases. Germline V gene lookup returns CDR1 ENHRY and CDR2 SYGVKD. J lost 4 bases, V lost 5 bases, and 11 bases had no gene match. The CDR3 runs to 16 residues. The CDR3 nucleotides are TGTGCCATCAGTCCGGGACAGGGTGTCCCGGGAGAGACCCAGTACTTC. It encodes CAISPGQGVPGETQYF.

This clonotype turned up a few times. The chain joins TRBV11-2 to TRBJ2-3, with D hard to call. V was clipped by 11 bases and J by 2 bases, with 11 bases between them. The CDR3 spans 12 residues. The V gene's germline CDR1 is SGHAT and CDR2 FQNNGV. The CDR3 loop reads CAGEPVTDTQYF. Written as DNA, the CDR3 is TGTGCCGGGGAACCCGTCACAGATACGCAGTATTTT.

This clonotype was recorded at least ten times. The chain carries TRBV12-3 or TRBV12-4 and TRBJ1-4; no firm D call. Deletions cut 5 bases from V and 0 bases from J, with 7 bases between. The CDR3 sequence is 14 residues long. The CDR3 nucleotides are TGTGCCAGCAGTCGGACGGCAACTAATGAAAAACTGTTTTTT. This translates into CASSRTATNEKLFF.

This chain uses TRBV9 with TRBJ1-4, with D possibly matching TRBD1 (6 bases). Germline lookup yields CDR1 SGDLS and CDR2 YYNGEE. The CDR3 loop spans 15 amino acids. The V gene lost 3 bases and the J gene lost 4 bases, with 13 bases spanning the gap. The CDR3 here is CASSANGQFNEKLFF. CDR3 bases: TGTGCCAGCAGCGCTAATGGACAGTTTAATGAAAAACTGTTTTTT.